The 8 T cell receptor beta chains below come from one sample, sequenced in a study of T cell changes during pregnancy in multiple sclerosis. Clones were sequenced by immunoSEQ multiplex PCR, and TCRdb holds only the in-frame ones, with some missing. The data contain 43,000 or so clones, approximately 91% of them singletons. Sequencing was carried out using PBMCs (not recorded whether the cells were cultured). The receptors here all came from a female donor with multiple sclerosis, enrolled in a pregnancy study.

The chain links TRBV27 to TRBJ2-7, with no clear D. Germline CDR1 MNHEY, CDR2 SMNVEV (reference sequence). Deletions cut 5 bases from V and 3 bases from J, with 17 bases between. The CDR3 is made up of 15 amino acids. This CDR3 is CASSVTISQVYEQYF. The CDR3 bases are TGTGCCAGCAGTGTGACGATAAGCCAAGTCTACGAGCAGTACTTC.

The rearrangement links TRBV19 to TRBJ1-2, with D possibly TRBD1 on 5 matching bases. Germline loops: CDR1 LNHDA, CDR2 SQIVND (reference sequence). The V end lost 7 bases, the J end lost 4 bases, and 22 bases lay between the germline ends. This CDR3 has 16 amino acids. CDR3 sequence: CASKGVGEPLFYGYTF. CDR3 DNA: TGTGCCAGTAAGGGTGTGGGGGAGCCTCTCTTCTATGGCTACACCTTC.

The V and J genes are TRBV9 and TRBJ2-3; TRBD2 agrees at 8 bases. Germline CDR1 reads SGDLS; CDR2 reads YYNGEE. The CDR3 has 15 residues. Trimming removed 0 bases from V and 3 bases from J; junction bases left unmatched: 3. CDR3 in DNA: TGTGCCAGCAGCGTAGTCGGCGGGGGGACAGATACGCAGTATTTT. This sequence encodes CASSVVGGGTDTQYF. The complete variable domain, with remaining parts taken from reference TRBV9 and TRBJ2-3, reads DSGVTQTPKHLITATGQRVTLRCSPRSGDLSVYWYQQSLDQGLQFLIQYYNGEERAKGNILERFSAQQFPDLHSELNLSSLELGDSALYFCASSVVGGGTDTQYFGPGTRLTVL.

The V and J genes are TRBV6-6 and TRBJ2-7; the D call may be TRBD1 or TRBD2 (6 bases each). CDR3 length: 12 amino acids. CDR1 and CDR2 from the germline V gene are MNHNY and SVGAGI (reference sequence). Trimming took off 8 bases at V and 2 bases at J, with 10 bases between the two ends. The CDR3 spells CASGGTTYEQYF. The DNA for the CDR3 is TGTGCCAGCGGCGGGACAACCTACGAGCAGTACTTC.

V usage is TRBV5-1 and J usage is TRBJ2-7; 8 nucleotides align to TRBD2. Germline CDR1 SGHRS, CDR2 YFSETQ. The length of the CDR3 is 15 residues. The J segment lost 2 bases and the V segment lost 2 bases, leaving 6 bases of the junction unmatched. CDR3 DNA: TGCGCCAGCAGCTTCGGGACTAGTGGTACCTACGAGCAGTACTTC. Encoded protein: CASSFGTSGTYEQYF.

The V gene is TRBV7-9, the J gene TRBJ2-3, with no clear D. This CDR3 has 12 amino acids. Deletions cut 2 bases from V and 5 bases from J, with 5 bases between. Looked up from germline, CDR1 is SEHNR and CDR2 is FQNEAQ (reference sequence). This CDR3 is CASSLLVDTQYF. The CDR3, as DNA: TGTGCCAGCAGCTTATTAGTAGATACGCAGTATTTT.

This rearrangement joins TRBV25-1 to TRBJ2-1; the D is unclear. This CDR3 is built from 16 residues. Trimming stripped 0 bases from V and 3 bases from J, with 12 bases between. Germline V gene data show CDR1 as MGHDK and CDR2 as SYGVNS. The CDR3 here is CASSEYSSPDYNEQFF. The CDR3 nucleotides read TGTGCCAGCAGTGAATATAGCAGTCCAGACTACAATGAGCAGTTCTTC. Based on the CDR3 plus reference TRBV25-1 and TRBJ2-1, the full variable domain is EADIYQTPRYLVIGTGKKITLECSQTMGHDKMYWYQQDPGMELHLIHYSYGVNSTEKGDLSSESTVSRIRTEHFPLTLESARPSHTSQYLCASSEYSSPDYNEQFFGPGTRLTVL.

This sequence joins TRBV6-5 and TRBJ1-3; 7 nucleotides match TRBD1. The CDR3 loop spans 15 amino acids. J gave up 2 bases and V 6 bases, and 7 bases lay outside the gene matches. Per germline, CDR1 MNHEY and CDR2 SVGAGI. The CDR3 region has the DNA TGTGCCAGCAGGGTCAGGGGGACGCCTGGAAACACCATATATTTT. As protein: CASRVRGTPGNTIYF.